The clone carrying this TCR beta chain was detected many times. Its antigen is not known. Cells sorted as Tregs were CD4+, CD25+ and CD127-/low. Full-length variable regions came from constant-region reverse primers plus semi-nested Nested Universal Primer A PCR. Via MiXCR, TCRdb re-called the 5' RACE reads, giving one row per CDR3 protein. The data contain 34,000 or so distinct CDR3 sequences, about a quarter of them seen just once; the ten biggest clones take up under 3%. Study observations and caveats: Tumor memory CD4+ T cell TCR gene usage was found to cluster with blood and lymph node memory CD4+ cells and with lymph node naive CD4+ cells. Whole repertoires were not studied in the larger cohort, only one V-J beta rearrangement.

Sequenced material: tumor-infiltrating Tregs sorted from the breast tumor. The sequence came from a female donor with breast cancer.

Here the CDR3 DNA reads TGTGCCAGCAGTGAACCCCCAATCAGGGGAGGGAGAGCTTTCTTT. It yields the protein CASSEPPIRGGRAFF. The chain employs TRBV6-1 and TRBJ1-1; the D gene is possibly TRBD1 (6 bases). CDR1 is MNHNS, CDR2 SASEGT, per germline. The CDR3 runs 15 residues. The germline V and J ends were trimmed by 2 bases and 10 bases, with 20 bases remaining between them.